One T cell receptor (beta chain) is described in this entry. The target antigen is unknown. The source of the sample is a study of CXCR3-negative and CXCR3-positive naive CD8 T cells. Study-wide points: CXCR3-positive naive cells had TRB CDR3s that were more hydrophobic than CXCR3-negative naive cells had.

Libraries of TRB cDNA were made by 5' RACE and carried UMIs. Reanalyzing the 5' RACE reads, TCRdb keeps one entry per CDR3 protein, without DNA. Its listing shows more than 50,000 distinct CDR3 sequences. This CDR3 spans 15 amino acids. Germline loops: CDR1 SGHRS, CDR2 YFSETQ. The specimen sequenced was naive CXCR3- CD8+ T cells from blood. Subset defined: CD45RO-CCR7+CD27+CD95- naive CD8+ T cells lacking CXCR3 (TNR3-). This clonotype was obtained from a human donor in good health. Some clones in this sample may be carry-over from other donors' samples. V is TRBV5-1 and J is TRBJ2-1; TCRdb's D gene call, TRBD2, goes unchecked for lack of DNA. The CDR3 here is CASSWTSGDTNEQFF.